This T cell receptor (beta chain) was found in a study of CD8 T cells in ankylosing spondylitis. Findings of the study overall: Reports say disease-linked clones showed up significantly more in matched ankylosing spondylitis synovial fluid. Past studies reported some motif variants in reactive arthritis synovial fluid and blood. Made up of about eight highly homologous variants, a TCR beta motif appeared characteristic of ankylosing spondylitis blood.

Libraries of TCR beta came from quantitative 5'-RACE with molecular barcodes. TCRdb passed the 5' RACE reads through MiXCR, listing each CDR3 protein once. The top ten hold about 0.5% of the sample, which has 800,000 to 900,000 distinct CDR3 sequences, roughly 12% seen once. This CDR3 is 13 amino acids long. The V end was cut by 2 bases, the J end by 5 bases, with 10 bases between. Germline assignment: CDR1 ENHRY and CDR2 SYGVKD. The sample holds a few counts of this clonotype. What it recognizes is unknown. The chain has TRBV10-3 and TRBJ2-7; D is possibly TRBD2 (6 bases). This clonotype was sampled from a male donor with ankylosing spondylitis. The sample was blood, either unsorted or a sorted T cell fraction (not recorded which). The CDR3 spells CAISEGTLDEQYF. DNA for the CDR3: TGTGCCATCAGTGAGGGGACTCTCGACGAGCAGTACTTC.